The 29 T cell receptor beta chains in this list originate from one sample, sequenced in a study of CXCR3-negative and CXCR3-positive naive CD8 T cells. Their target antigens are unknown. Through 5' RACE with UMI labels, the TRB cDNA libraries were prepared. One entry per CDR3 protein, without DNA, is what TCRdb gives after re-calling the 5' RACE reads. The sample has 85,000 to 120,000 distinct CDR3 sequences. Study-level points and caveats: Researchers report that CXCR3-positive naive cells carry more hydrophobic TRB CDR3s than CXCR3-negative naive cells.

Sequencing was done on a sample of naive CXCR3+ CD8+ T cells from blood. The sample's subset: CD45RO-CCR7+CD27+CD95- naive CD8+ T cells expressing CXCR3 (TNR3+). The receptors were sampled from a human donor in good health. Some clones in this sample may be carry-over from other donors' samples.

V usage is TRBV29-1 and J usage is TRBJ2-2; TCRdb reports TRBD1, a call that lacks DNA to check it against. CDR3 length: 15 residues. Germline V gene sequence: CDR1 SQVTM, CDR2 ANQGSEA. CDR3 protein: CSVVPAGEGDGELFF.

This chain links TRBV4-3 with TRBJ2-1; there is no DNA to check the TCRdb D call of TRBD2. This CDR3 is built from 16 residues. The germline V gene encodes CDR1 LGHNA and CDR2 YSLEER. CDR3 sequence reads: CASSPNAGGPGNEQFF.

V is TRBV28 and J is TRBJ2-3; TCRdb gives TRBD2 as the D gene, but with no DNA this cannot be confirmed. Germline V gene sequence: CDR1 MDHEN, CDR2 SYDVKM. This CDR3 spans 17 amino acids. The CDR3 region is CASSASTSGEWTDTQYF.

CDR3 protein: CSARALAGAYEQYF. This chain uses TRBV20-1 with TRBJ2-7; TCRdb returns TRBD2, unconfirmable since there is no DNA. The CDR3 loop spans 14 amino acids. CDR1 is DFQATT, CDR2 SNEGSKA, per germline (reference sequence).

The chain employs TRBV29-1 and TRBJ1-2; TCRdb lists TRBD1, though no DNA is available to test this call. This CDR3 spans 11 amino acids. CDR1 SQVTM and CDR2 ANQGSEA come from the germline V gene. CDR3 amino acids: CSSKDSNGYTF.

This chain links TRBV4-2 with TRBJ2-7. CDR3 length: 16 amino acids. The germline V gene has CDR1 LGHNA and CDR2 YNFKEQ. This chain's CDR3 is CASSQAASEPTYEQYF.

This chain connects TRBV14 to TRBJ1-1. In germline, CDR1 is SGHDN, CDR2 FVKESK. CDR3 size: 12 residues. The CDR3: CASSLGVTEAFF.

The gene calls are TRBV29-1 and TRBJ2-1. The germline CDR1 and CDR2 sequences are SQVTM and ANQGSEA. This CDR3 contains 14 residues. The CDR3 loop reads CSVEDHSEGNEQFF.

CDR3 sequence reads: CASSTIAGIVRNEQFF. The V and J genes are TRBV28 and TRBJ2-1; checking the TCRdb D call of TRBD2 is not possible without DNA. The V gene's germline CDR1 is MDHEN and CDR2 SYDVKM. The CDR3 is 16 residues long.

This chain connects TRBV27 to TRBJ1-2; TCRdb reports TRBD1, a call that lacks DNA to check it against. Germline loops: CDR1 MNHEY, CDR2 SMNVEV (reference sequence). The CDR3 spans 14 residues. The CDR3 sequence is CASRSLQDSTSYTF.

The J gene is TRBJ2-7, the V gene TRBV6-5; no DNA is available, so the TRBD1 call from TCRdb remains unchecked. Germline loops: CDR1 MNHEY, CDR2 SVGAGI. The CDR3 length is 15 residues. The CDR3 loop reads CASSYGWGEVYEQYF.

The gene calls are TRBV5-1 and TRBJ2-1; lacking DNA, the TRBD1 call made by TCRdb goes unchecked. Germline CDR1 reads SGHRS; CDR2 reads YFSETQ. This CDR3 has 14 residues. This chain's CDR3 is CASSLYQGDYEQFF.

The CDR3 protein is CAWDRTGDTEAFF. The V gene is TRBV30, the J gene TRBJ1-1; TCRdb calls TRBD1, which cannot be checked without DNA. Germline V CDR1 and CDR2: GTSNPN, SVGIG (reference sequence). The CDR3 spans 13 residues.

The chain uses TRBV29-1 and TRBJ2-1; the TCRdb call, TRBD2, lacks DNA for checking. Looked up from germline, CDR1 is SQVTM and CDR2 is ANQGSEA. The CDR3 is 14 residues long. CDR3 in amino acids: CSVEEIGRATEQFF.

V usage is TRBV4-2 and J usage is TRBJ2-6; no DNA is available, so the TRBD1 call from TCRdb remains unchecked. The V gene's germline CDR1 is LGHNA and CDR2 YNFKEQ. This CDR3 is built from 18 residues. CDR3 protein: CASSQDGTGTSGANVLTF.

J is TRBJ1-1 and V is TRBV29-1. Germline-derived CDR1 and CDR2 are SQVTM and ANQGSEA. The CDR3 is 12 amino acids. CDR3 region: CSVREGYTEAFF.

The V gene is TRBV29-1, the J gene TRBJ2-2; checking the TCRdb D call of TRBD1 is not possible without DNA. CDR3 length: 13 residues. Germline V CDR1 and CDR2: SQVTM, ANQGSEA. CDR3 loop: CSVEDGGTGELFF.

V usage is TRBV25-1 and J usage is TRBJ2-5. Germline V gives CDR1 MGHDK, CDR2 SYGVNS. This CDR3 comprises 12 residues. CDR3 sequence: CASGESEETQYF.

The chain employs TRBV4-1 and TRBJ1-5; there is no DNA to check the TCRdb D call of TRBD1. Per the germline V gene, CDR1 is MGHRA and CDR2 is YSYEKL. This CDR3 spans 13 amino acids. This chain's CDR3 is CASSQERGQPQHF.

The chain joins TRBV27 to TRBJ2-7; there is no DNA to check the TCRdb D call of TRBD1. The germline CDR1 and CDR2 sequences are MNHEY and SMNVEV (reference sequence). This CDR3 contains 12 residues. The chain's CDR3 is CASSRPGGEQYF.

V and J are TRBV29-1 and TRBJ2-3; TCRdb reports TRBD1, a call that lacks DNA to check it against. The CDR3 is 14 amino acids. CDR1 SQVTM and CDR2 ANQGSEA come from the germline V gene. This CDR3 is CSVAGTATTDTQYF.

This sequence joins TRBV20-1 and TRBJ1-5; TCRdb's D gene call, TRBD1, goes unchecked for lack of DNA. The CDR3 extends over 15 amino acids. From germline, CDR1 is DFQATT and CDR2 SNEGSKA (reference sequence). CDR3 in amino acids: CSAKFIKGVDQPQHF.

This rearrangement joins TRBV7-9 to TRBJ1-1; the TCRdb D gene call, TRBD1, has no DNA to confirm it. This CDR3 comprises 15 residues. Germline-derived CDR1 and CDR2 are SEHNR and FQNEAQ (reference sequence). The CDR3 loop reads CASSRIRGADTEAFF.

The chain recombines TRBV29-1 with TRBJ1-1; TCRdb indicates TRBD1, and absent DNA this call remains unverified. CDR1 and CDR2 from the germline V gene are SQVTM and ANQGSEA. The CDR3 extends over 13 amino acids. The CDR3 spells CSVLGTGETEAFF.

CDR3: CSVEDNYGYTF. The J gene is TRBJ1-2, the V gene TRBV29-1. CDR3 length equals 11 residues. CDR1 is SQVTM, CDR2 ANQGSEA, per germline.

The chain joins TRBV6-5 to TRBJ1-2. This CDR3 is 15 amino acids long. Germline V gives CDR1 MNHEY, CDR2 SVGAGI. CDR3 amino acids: CASSYSQDANYGYTF.

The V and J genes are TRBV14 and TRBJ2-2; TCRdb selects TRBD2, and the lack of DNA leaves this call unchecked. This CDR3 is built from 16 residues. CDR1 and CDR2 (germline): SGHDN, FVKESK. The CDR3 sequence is CASSQDEREVTGELFF.

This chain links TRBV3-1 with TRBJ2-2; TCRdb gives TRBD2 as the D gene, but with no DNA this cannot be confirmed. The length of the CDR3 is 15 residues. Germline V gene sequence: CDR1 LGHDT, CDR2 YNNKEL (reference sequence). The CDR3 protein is CASSQGAGNTGELFF.

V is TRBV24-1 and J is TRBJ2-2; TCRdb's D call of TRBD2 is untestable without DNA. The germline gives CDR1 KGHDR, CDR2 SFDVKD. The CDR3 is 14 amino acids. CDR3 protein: CATSESVGGGELFF.